This T cell receptor beta chain came from a study of cytotoxic CD8 clonotypes in ibrutinib-treated CLL. Study in general: Response sampling came at median around 12 months of treatment, ranging about 6 to 40 months.

V lost 3 bases, J lost 5 bases, and 10 bases lay in between. Germline V gives CDR1 MNHNS, CDR2 SASEGT. CDR3 length: 14 amino acids. The planned depth of sequencing spanned 1 in 200,000 to 1 in 1 million T cells. Assay: immunoSEQ multiplex PCR; the TCRdb copy retains only in-frame clones and omits some. The table includes around 60,000 clones, around 68% detected once. The chain links TRBV6-1 to TRBJ1-4; possibly TRBD1 for D (5 bases). This receptor was identified in a human donor with chronic lymphocytic leukemia. The specimen was PBMCs, collected after 12 months of ibrutinib treatment. CDR3 sequence (DNA): TGTGCCAGCAGTGATGGGGGAAGCAATGAAAAACTGTTTTTT. Its protein product is CASSDGGSNEKLFF.